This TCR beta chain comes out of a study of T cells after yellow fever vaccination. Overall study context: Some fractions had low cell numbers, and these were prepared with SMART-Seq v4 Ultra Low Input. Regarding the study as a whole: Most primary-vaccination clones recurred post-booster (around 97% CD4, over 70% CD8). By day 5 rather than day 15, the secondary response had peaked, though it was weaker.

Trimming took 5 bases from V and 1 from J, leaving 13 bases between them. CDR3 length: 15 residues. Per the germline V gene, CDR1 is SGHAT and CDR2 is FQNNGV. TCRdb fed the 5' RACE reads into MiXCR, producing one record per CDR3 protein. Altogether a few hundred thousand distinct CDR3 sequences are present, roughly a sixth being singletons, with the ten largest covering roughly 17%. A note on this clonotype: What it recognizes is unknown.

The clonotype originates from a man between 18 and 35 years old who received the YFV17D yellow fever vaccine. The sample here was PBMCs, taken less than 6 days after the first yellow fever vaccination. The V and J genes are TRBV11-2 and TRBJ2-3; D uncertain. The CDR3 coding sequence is TGTGCCAGCAGCCCTTGGGCTGGGGGCACAGATACGCAGTATTTT. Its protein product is CASSPWAGGTDTQYF.